This T cell receptor beta chain is from a study of T cells after yellow fever vaccination. Each CDR3 protein gets one entry after TCRdb re-called the 5' RACE reads with MiXCR. This sample has hundreds of thousands of distinct CDR3 sequences, with roughly an eighth found just once. In its sample, this clonotype was seen many times. The V gene's germline CDR1 is SGDLS and CDR2 YYNGEE. V lost 3 bases, J lost 6 bases, and 16 bases lay in between. The CDR3 is made up of 15 amino acids. The source was PBMCs, collected on the day of the yellow fever booster vaccination. The rearrangement links TRBV9 to TRBJ2-1; D not certain. This sequence originates from a young man who received the YFV17D yellow fever vaccine. DNA for the CDR3: TGTGCCAGCAGCGCTCGGACCGAACTTTCCAATGAGCAGTTCTTC. This translates into CASSARTELSNEQFF. Looking up the rest from reference TRBV9 and TRBJ2-1 gives the full variable domain: DSGVTQTPKHLITATGQRVTLRCSPRSGDLSVYWYQQSLDQGLQFLIQYYNGEERAKGNILERFSAQQFPDLHSELNLSSLELGDSALYFCASSARTELSNEQFFGPGTRLTVL.